This TCR beta chain was captured by sequencing in a study of technical replicates of blood from several donors. The CDR3 consists of 13 residues. CDR1 MDHEN and CDR2 SYDVKM come from the germline V gene. Assay used: immunoSEQ multiplex PCR; TCRdb lists only in-frame clones, some missing. The table lists 55,000 to 75,000 clones, about 94% of them singletons. This clone was recorded a few times. Its ends do not fully match the called genes, so a read error is possible. What was sequenced was T cells isolated from PBMCs. V is TRBV28 and J is TRBJ1-5; no clear D. This TCR was recovered from a human donor in good health. The CDR3 coding sequence is TGTGCCAGCAGTAGGACTCCCAATGAGCCCCAGCATTTT. Amino acid sequence: CASSRTPNEPQHF.